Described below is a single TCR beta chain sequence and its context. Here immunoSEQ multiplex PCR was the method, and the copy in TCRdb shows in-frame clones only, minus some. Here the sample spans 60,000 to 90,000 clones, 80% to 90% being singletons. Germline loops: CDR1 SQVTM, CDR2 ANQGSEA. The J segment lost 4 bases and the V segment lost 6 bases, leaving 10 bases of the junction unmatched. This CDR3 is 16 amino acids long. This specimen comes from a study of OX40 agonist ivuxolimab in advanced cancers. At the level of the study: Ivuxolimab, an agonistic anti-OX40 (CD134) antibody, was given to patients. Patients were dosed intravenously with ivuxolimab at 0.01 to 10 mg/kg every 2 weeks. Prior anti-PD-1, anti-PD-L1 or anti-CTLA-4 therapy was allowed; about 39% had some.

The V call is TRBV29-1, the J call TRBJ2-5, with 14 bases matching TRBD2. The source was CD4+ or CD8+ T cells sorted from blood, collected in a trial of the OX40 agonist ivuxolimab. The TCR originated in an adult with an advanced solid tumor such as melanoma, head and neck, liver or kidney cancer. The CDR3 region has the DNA TGCAGCGTAACGACTAGCGGGAGGGGAACGGGAGAGACCCAGTACTTC. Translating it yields CSVTTSGRGTGETQYF.